This T cell receptor beta chain was documented in a study of identical twins. Study-wide results and caveats: The study found weaker excess twin sharing in beta out-of-frame sequences.

The table lists this clonotype with a few counts. Its matching antigen is unknown. The CDR3 length is 16 residues. Losses at the gene ends were 5 bases for V and 6 bases for J; bases not matched to a gene: 15. CDR1 and CDR2 from the germline V gene are MDHEN and SYDVKM. MiXCR, applied by TCRdb to the 5' RACE reads, yields one record per CDR3 protein. The sample consists of about 530,000 distinct CDR3 sequences, 20% to 25% of them appearing once. The sample was also reused in another study, on yellow fever vaccine responses in identical twins. Per that study: Twins' vaccine T cell response reportedly seemed partly convergent, partly personalized.

The TCR was taken from a young woman in good health. The sequencing input was CD4+ T cells sorted from blood. This rearrangement joins TRBV28 to TRBJ2-5, with 7 bases lining up with TRBD1. The chain's CDR3 is CASSPSLDRRRKTQYF. The CDR3 DNA sequence: TGTGCCAGCAGTCCATCCCTGGACAGGCGTCGGAAGACCCAGTACTTC. Looking up the rest from reference TRBV28 and TRBJ2-5 gives the full variable domain: DVKVTQSSRYLVKRTGEKVFLECVQDMDHENMFWYRQDPGLGLRLIYFSYDVKMKEKGDIPEGYSVSREKKERFSLILESASTNQTSMYLCASSPSLDRRRKTQYFGPGTRLLVL.